Below are 23 T cell receptor beta chains sequenced from a single sample in a study of human T cells and chemical hapten exposure. Time point described: pre-sensitization, week 0. Noted treatment: therapeutic diphenylcyclopropenone sensitization with weekly scalp DPC. TCRdb ran MiXCR on the RACE reads and lists one entry per CDR3 protein. The table has tens of thousands of distinct CDR3 sequences, around 9.9% seen once; the top ten hold 4% to 6%. The specimen comprised whole blood, sampled in connection with sensitization to the hapten diphenylcyclopropenone (DPC). The origin of the receptors is a woman between 45 and 60 years old with alopecia areata. Some clones in this sample may be carry-over from other donors' samples.

This clonotype appeared a few times. V and J are TRBV29-1 and TRBJ1-3, with 7 bases aligning to TRBD1. This CDR3 has 15 residues. Trimming cost V 2 bases and J 2 bases; bases outside gene matches: 6. Germline assignment: CDR1 SQVTM and CDR2 ANQGSEA. The CDR3 sequence: CSVESGQPPGNTIYF. In nucleotides, the CDR3 is TGCAGCGTTGAATCGGGACAGCCTCCTGGAAACACCATATATTTT. Looking up the rest from reference TRBV29-1 and TRBJ1-3 gives the full variable domain: SAVISQKPSRDICQRGTSLTIQCQVDSQVTMMFWYRQQPGQSLTLIATANQGSEATYESGFVIDKFPISRPNLTFSTLTVSNMSPEDSSIYLCSVESGQPPGNTIYFGEGSWLTVV.

This clonotype was picked up a small number of times. The chain recombines TRBV5-1 with TRBJ1-5, with 8 bases aligning to TRBD1. CDR3 length equals 14 residues. V was clipped by 4 bases and J by 7 bases; unmatched bases: 7. Germline V lookup: CDR1 SGHRS, CDR2 YFSETQ. For the CDR3, the DNA is TGCGCCAGCAGCCCAGGGGGCTCGAGGCAGCCCCAGCATTTT. This gives the protein CASSPGGSRQPQHF. Full variable domain (remainder filled in from reference TRBV5-1 and TRBJ1-5): KAGVTQTPRYLIKTRGQQVTLSCSPISGHRSVSWYQQTPGQGLQFLFEYFSETQRNKGNFPGRFSGRQFSNSRSEMNVSTLELGDSALYLCASSPGGSRQPQHFGDGTRLSIL.

The gene calls are TRBV20-1 and TRBJ1-2, with TRBD1 as a possible D gene (5 bases). Deletions cut 2 bases from V and 1 base from J, with 17 bases between. CDR3 length: 16 amino acids. CDR1 is DFQATT and CDR2 is SNEGSKA in the germline V gene (reference sequence). CDR3 nucleotide sequence: TGCAGTGCTAGACAGGGCGGGAAAGCCGTTAACTATGGCTACACCTTC. Protein: CSARQGGKAVNYGYTF.

This clonotype was observed a handful of times. The rearrangement links TRBV30 to TRBJ1-6, with 10 bases fitting TRBD1. Unmatched junction bases numbered 4, after V lost 4 bases and J lost 1 base. This CDR3 is built from 16 residues. The germline V gene has CDR1 GTSNPN and CDR2 SVGIG (reference sequence). The CDR3 here is CAWMRGQGSYNSPLHF. The CDR3 DNA sequence: TGTGCCTGGATGCGGGGACAGGGGTCCTATAATTCACCCCTCCACTTT.

This clonotype was picked up a small number of times. This chain joins TRBV12-3 or TRBV12-4 and TRBJ2-7; D gene uncertain. Trimming took 6 bases from V and 6 from J, leaving 9 bases between them. There are 11 residues in the CDR3. CDR3 loop: CASSLLTEQYF. In DNA form, the CDR3 reads TGTGCCAGCAGCCTCCTGACCGAGCAGTACTTC.

This clonotype was seen many times. This sequence joins TRBV18 and TRBJ2-7; 9 bases are a match to TRBD1. V dropped 4 bases and J dropped 1; count of bases not matched to a gene: 2. The CDR3 length is 14 residues. Germline loops: CDR1 KGHSH, CDR2 LQKENI. The CDR3, as DNA: TGTGCCAGCTCACGGGACAGGGTTTCCTACGAGCAGTACTTC. This codes for CASSRDRVSYEQYF.

This clonotype was observed at least ten times. The rearrangement uses TRBV29-1 and TRBJ1-1; weak D call: TRBD1 (5 bases). CDR3 length equals 13 residues. Trimming cost V 0 bases and J 6 bases, with 11 bases left between them. The germline CDR1 and CDR2 sequences are SQVTM and ANQGSEA. DNA for the CDR3: TGCAGCGTTGAAGAAATCCGGGGCGCTGAAGCTTTCTTT. Amino acid sequence: CSVEEIRGAEAFF.

This clonotype was observed a handful of times. V usage is TRBV20-1 and J usage is TRBJ2-1; tentative D call: TRBD1 (6 bases). The ends were cut back, 5 bases at V and 5 bases at J, with 16 bases in the middle. Germline V gives CDR1 DFQATT, CDR2 SNEGSKA (reference sequence). The CDR3 is 14 amino acids. In DNA form, the CDR3 reads TGCAGTGCTCTACCTCAGGACAGTAACAATGAGCAGTTCTTC. Translating gives CSALPQDSNNEQFF.

This clonotype was observed many times. The chain uses TRBV18 and TRBJ1-1, with D tentatively TRBD1 (5 bases). The CDR3 length is 14 residues. The V gene's germline CDR1 is KGHSH and CDR2 LQKENI. Trimming stripped 6 bases from V and 4 bases from J, with 15 bases between. The CDR3 DNA reads TGTGCCAGCTCCCCGATCTCAGGGACCACTGAAGCTTTCTTT. It translates to CASSPISGTTEAFF.

This clonotype was picked up a small number of times. The gene calls are TRBV30 and TRBJ2-7, with 11 positions matching TRBD1. V lost 3 bases to trimming and J lost 4 bases; unmatched junction nucleotides: 5. There are 14 residues in the CDR3. Germline CDR1 GTSNPN, CDR2 SVGIG (reference sequence). CDR3: CAWRGTGGTYEQYF. The CDR3 region has the DNA TGTGCCTGGAGGGGGACAGGGGGTACTTACGAGCAGTACTTC.

This clonotype was picked up many times. The chain links TRBV18 to TRBJ2-1; D uncertain. From germline, CDR1 is KGHSH and CDR2 LQKENI. The CDR3 runs to 15 residues. V shed 3 bases and J shed 0 bases, with 9 bases lying between them. The CDR3 loop is CASSPSRSSYNEQFF. The CDR3 nucleotides are TGTGCCAGCTCACCGAGCAGGAGCTCCTACAATGAGCAGTTCTTC.

This clonotype was seen just once. The chain combines TRBV6-2 or TRBV6-3 with TRBJ1-1; D not certain. With 8 bases removed from V and 1 base from J, the gap between germline ends came to 11 bases. The germline gives CDR1 MNHEY, CDR2 SVGEGT. This CDR3 region has 13 residues. The CDR3 bases are TGTGCCAGCGGTATAACAGAGAACACTGAAGCTTTCTTT. Its protein is CASGITENTEAFF.

The chain combines TRBV20-1 with TRBJ2-1; weak D call: TRBD1 (5 bases). The CDR3 covers 16 residues. Trimming stripped 4 bases from V and 0 bases from J, with 16 bases between. Per germline, CDR1 DFQATT and CDR2 SNEGSKA (reference sequence). The CDR3 loop reads CSAMARQGSSYNEQFF. The CDR3 DNA is TGCAGTGCTATGGCCCGGCAGGGAAGCTCCTACAATGAGCAGTTCTTC.

In nucleotides, the CDR3 is TGTGCCAGCAGTAGGACAGGGGGCGAAGAGCAGTACTTC. This codes for CASSRTGGEEQYF. The gene calls are TRBV2 and TRBJ2-7, with 11 bases fitting TRBD1. This CDR3 comprises 13 residues. Trimming at V came to 5 bases and at J to 7 bases, leaving 4 bases not matched to a gene. Germline V gene lookup returns CDR1 SNHLY and CDR2 FYNNEI.

V and J are TRBV29-1 and TRBJ2-5; the match to TRBD2 covers 8 bases. V shed 5 bases and J 4 bases; nucleotides not matched to a gene: 9. The CDR3 extends over 14 amino acids. Germline assignment: CDR1 SQVTM and CDR2 ANQGSEA. CDR3 in DNA: TGCAGCGTTCACAGCGGGAGAATTGTAGAGACCCAGTACTTC. This gives the protein CSVHSGRIVETQYF.

This clonotype was detected a few times. This chain's CDR3 is CASSLGLAGEETQYF. The CDR3 DNA follows: TGTGCCAGCAGCTTAGGGTTAGCGGGCGAAGAGACCCAGTACTTC. The chain employs TRBV7-8 and TRBJ2-5; 7 nucleotides align to TRBD2. The CDR3 length is 15 residues. Trimming took 1 base from V and 3 from J; bases not matched to a gene: 5. Looked up from germline, CDR1 is SGHVS and CDR2 is FQNEAQ.

This clonotype showed up many times. The chain recombines TRBV29-1 with TRBJ2-3, with D perhaps assigned TRBD1 or TRBD2 (5 bases each). Trimming left V 3 bases short and J 5 bases short, with 18 bases between. CDR3 length: 15 residues. In germline, CDR1 is SQVTM, CDR2 ANQGSEA. The CDR3 protein is CSVEWDQAGVDTQYF. The CDR3 DNA is TGCAGCGTTGAGTGGGACCAAGCTGGAGTAGATACGCAGTATTTT.

This CDR3 reads CASSQETGNSPLHF. The CDR3 nucleotides are TGCGCCAGCAGCCAAGAGACGGGTAATTCACCCCTCCACTTT. The V call is TRBV4-3, the J call TRBJ1-6; the D is unclear. CDR1 and CDR2 from the germline V gene are LGHNA and YSLEER. The CDR3 is made up of 14 amino acids. The V and J ends lost 0 bases and 6 bases respectively, with 6 bases between them.

In this sample, this clonotype turned up many times. CDR3 nucleotides: TGTGCCAGCATCCCGCAAGAGGGCCGAACGCAGCCCCAGCATTTT. Translating gives CASIPQEGRTQPQHF. The chain combines TRBV28 with TRBJ1-5; D uncertain. Germline assignment: CDR1 MDHEN and CDR2 SYDVKM. The V end was cut by 7 bases, the J end by 7 bases, with 20 bases between. The CDR3 sequence is 15 residues long.

The chain is built from TRBV2 and TRBJ2-2; TRBD2 matches 8 bases. V lost 0 bases, J lost 1 base, and 4 bases stayed unmatched. From germline, CDR1 is SNHLY and CDR2 FYNNEI. The CDR3 length is 17 residues. The CDR3 nucleotides read TGTGCCAGCAGTGAAGCGAGGGCGGGAGGGAACACCGGGGAGCTGTTTTTT. It translates to CASSEARAGGNTGELFF.

This clonotype came up a few times. The J gene is TRBJ1-3, the V gene TRBV6-6; TRBD1 matches 8 bases. This CDR3 is 16 amino acids long. Germline lookup yields CDR1 MNHNY and CDR2 SVGAGI (reference sequence). Trimming cost V 5 bases and J 4 bases; bases outside gene matches: 10. Here the CDR3 reads CASSGGQGLRGNTIYF. CDR3 DNA: TGTGCCAGCAGTGGCGGACAGGGTCTGCGCGGAAACACCATATATTTT.

This clonotype was counted ten times or more. The chain employs TRBV20-1 and TRBJ1-5; D gene uncertain. Germline V gene lookup returns CDR1 DFQATT and CDR2 SNEGSKA (reference sequence). The CDR3 consists of 15 residues. V lost 3 bases, J lost 6 bases, and 18 bases lay in between. As DNA, the CDR3 is TGCAGTGCTAGTATGGGTTTGGGAGTTCGTCAGCCCCAGCATTTT. Its protein product is CSASMGLGVRQPQHF.

This chain uses TRBV29-1 with TRBJ1-1, with D possibly matching TRBD1 (5 bases). Trimming removed 6 bases at V and 1 base at J, with 9 bases between. Looked up from germline, CDR1 is SQVTM and CDR2 is ANQGSEA. The CDR3 length is 12 residues. CDR3 amino acids: CSVGTQNTEAFF. CDR3 in DNA: TGCAGCGTCGGGACTCAGAACACTGAAGCTTTCTTT.